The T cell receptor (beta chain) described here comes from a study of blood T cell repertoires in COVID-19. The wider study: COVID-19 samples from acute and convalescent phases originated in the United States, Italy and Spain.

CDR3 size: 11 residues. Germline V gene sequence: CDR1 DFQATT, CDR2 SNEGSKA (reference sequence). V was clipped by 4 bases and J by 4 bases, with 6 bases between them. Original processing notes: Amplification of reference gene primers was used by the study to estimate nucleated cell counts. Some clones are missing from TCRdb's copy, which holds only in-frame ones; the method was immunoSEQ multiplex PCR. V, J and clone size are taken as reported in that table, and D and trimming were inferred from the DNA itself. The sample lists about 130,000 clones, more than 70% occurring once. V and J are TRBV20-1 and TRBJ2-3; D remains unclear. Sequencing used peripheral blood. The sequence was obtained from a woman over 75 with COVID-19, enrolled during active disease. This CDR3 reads CSAIRADTQYF. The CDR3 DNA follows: TGCAGTGCTATCCGAGCAGATACGCAGTATTTT.